The text below deals with one T cell receptor (beta chain). It has no known antigen specificity. No base quality information exists; no much larger clone differs at one position. These data are taken from a study of neurological immune-mediated disorders (dated by TCRdb to about 2019). In the study overall: Among the roughly 34 multiple sclerosis patients, relapsing-remitting MS was present in approximately 31 and secondary progressive MS was present in 3. Peripheral blood TCR-beta repertoires from patients with HTLV-I-associated myelopathy (HAM/TSP), patients with multiple sclerosis, and healthy controls were compared in the study using UMI-based sequencing. The 95 to 120 TCR-beta libraries covered PBMC samples along with longitudinal samples, technical triplicates, and paired sorted CD4+ and CD8+ T-cell subsets. Longitudinal HAM/TSP donors and healthy donors each had 3 time-points at intervals of about 3-45 months. The cohort comprised 68 subjects: some 14 HAM/TSP patients, approximately 34 multiple sclerosis patients and 20 or so healthy controls. Summary of the overall study and its limitations: In a phylogenetic analysis, the repertoires of 18 out of 34 MS patients fell into a single cluster of related CDR3 sequences, pointing to a possible signature at the repertoire level. TCR clonal expansion was greatest in HAM/TSP patients and smallest in MS patients, who ranked below even healthy controls. Expanded clones from different subjects shared no identical CDR3 amino acid sequences, which suggests that TCR-beta repertoires were private in all groups. The MS cluster showed no association with clinical or MRI features, and the authors stated that larger cohorts are needed.

The germline V gene supplies CDR1 LGHNA and CDR2 YNFKEQ. The CDR3 numbers 14 residues from cysteine through phenylalanine. Of the read, only the CDR3 DNA is kept; its 42 bases are in frame from base 1. Cut back by 1 base and 2 bases, the V and J ends lie 8 bases apart. To synthesize cDNA, template-switch 5'RACE was performed with a primer carrying a 10-nucleotide random unique molecular identifier so that each TCR transcript was tagged. Each sequencing run produced over 200 million TCR-beta sequences covering 15-18 subjects. The RNeasy kit was used for extraction of total RNA. TCR-beta VDJ regions were amplified with primers for the TCR constant region and the 5'RACE anchor, using the KAPA Real-time Library Amplification kit. A first PCR added sample indexes and Illumina adaptors, after which a second PCR increased the library yield. After Ampure bead purification, the TCR product of roughly 650 bp was size-selected on a 2% E-gel SizeSelection system. Before pooling, library quality was checked on a Bioanalyzer, concentration was measured with Qubit, and libraries were quantified with the Kapa Library Quantification kit. An Illumina HiSeq 2500 was used to sequence the libraries paired-end at 2 x 150 bp. To increase sequence diversity, roughly 24-30% phiX was spiked into each library pool. Regarding the original processing steps: Quality-filtered reads were processed with the UMI-based MiGEC pipeline, which removed over 75% of raw TCR sequences during error correction. VDJ genes were aligned to IMGT germline references, and clonotypes were defined by unique CDR3 amino acid sequence plus V-J genes. Clonal expansion, Shannon diversity and CDR3 relatedness were evaluated with VDJtools (CalcPairwiseDistances, ClusterSamples), while phylogenetic trees were built in CLCbio workbench. Expanded clones were defined as having at least 8 unique UMIs, based on coefficient-of-variation modelling across technical triplicates. The raw public reads went through TCRdb reprocessing: fastp at Q25, MiXCR clone calling, in-frame beta chains kept. Every CDR3 protein is listed once, alongside the most common genes and DNA of its rows. TCRdb's processing, not the study's, gives the V and J calls here. For this sample there are tens of thousands of distinct CDR3 sequences; 5.8% appear just once. Roughly 7.3% of the sample is in the top ten clones.

The time point label for this specimen denotes: longitudinal time-point 2. For the unsorted PBMC libraries, 2 million PBMCs were stored in RNAlater at -80 degrees C until RNA extraction and were used to generate the libraries. Multiple sclerosis patients were enrolled in a US clinical protocol evaluating disease progression by magnetic resonance imaging. PBMCs were separated from peripheral blood using Ficoll-Hypaque density gradient centrifugation and then cryopreserved in liquid nitrogen. What was sequenced was PBMCs. This sequence uses TRBV4-2 and TRBJ2-5; the D gene assignment is ambiguous. The TCR was taken from a woman aged 55-69 years with multiple sclerosis. In nucleotide form, the sequence is TGTGCCAGCAGCCAAGCTACAACTCAAGAGACCCAGTACTTC. It specifies CASSQATTQETQYF.